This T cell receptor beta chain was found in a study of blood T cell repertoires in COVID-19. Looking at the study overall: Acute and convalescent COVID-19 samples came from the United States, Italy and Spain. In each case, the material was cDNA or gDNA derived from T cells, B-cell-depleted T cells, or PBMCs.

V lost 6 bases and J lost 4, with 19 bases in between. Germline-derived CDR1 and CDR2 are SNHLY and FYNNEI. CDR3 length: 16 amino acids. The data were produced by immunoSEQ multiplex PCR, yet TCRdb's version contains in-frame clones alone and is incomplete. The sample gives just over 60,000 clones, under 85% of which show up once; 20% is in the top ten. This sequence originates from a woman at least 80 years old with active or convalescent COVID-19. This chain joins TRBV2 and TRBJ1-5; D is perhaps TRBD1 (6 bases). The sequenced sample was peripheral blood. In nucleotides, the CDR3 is TGTGCCAGCAGGGGGGACACCTCCTGGGGGAATCAGCCCCAGCATTTT. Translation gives CASRGDTSWGNQPQHF.